This TCR beta chain was recovered during a study of molecular identifiers for immune sequencing clone quantification. General observations from the study: In CMV-specific effectors, clones above 20 copies held over 97% of molecules; naive, under 1%.

This CDR3 is 9 amino acids long. V dropped 11 bases and J dropped 10 bases, with 9 bases sitting between them. Germline CDR1 reads LGHNA; CDR2 reads YSLEER. Libraries for naive CD8 T cells, which were made from approximately 20,000 to 980,000 sorted cells, drew on 10%, 30% or 50% of the RNA. In preparing bulk TCR libraries, previously described methods and listed TCR primers were used. From the PCR reads, TCRdb called clonotypes with MiXCR, one entry per CDR3 protein. This sample has some 97,000 distinct CDR3 sequences, with about 35% found just once. Comments on this clonotype: Its antigen is undetermined.

The receptor comes from a human donor in good health. Some libraries in this study had Jurkat cell RNA spiked in. The specimen sequenced was naive CD8+ T cells from blood, with Jurkat cell RNA spiked in. The sample's subset: FACS-sorted CD8+CD4-CCR7+CD45RA+ naive T cells. This chain links TRBV4-3 with TRBJ2-1, with D hard to call. CDR3 in DNA: TGCGCCCCTCTGCGGGAGCAGTTCTTC. Its protein is CAPLREQFF.